This T cell receptor beta chain was sequenced for a study of cytomegalovirus exposure and HLA in healthy donors. Study conclusions and caveats: Investigators reported approximately 150 TCR beta chains as tied to cytomegalovirus. V segments that were indistinguishable, TRBV6-2 and TRBV6-3 among them, were omitted from analysis.

The PCR was carried out with 60 Vbeta primers and 13 Jbeta primers. Sequencing was performed with immunoSEQ multiplex PCR; in TCRdb, only in-frame clones are kept and a portion is missing. Among some 200,000 clones listed, 77% were seen once. About this clone: Its antigen is still unknown.

From germline, CDR1 is SGDLS and CDR2 YYNGEE. The CDR3 has 15 amino acids. V gave up 0 bases and J gave up 2 bases, with 9 bases separating them. The V gene is TRBV9, the J gene TRBJ1-3; the D is unclear. The sample comprised PBMCs. This clonotype was sampled from a woman aged 55-70 years in good health and CMV-seropositive. The CDR3 region has the DNA TGTGCCAGCAGCGTAGGGCCAACGACTGGAAACACCATATATTTT. The encoded protein is CASSVGPTTGNTIYF.